This T cell receptor beta chain was captured in a study of blood T cell repertoires in COVID-19. With V trimmed by 1 base and J by 6 bases, 2 bases remained unmatched. Germline values: CDR1 LGHDT, CDR2 YNNKEL (reference sequence). The CDR3 totals 14 residues. Sequenced by immunoSEQ multiplex PCR; TCRdb stores in-frame clones only, minus some. The table includes some 150,000 clones, around four fifths detected once. The chain links TRBV3-1 (or the pseudogene TRBV3-2) to TRBJ1-5; 8 nucleotides match TRBD1. This receptor was obtained from a human donor in a cohort sampled during active COVID-19. The sequenced sample was peripheral blood. The CDR3 sequence: CASSQAGGTQPQHF. The CDR3 DNA follows: TGTGCCAGCAGCCAAGCAGGGGGCACTCAGCCCCAGCATTTT.